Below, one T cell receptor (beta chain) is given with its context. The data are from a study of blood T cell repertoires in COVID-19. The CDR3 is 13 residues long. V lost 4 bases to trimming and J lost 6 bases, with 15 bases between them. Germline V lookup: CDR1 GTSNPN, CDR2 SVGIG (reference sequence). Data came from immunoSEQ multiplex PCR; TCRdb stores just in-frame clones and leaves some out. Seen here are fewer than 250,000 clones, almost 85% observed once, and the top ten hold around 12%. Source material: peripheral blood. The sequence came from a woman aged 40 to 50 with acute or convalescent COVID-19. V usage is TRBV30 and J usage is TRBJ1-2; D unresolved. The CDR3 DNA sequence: TGTGCCTGGAACCGAGGGAATTGGAATGGCTACACCTTC. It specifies CAWNRGNWNGYTF.